This TCR beta chain stems from a study of T cell responses to AZD1222 COVID-19 vaccine. This clone has only one observation. V dropped 1 base and J dropped 11 bases, with 14 bases sitting between them. The V gene's germline CDR1 is LGHNA and CDR2 YNFKEQ. This CDR3 comprises 13 residues. Profiled with immunoSEQ multiplex PCR; TCRdb holds only in-frame clones, not every one. The sample records approximately 94,000 clones, 80% to 90% being singletons. The source of this sequence is an adult in good health. The gene calls are TRBV4-2 and TRBJ1-1; weak D call: TRBD1 (5 bases). This specimen consisted of peripheral blood, obtained on day 0 of MenACWY control vaccination. The CDR3 loop reads CASSQAWGYRAFF. The CDR3 coding sequence is TGTGCCAGCAGCCAAGCTTGGGGGTATCGGGCTTTCTTT.